This entry lists 16 T cell receptor beta chains sequenced from one sample in a study of regulatory dendritic cells for organ transplantation. Allogeneic regulatory or mature dendritic cells were co-cultured for roughly five days with CFSE-labeled sorted T cells at 1:10. The table came from immunoSEQ multiplex PCR; TCRdb's copy has only in-frame clones and leaves some out. The data contain approximately 11,000 clones, 75% of them seen just once; the ten biggest clones take up approximately 2.4%. The antigens these receptors bind are not known. Sequencing was performed on memory CD4+ T cells from blood cultured with regulatory dendritic cells. Regarding subset: CD45RO+ memory T cells. The origin of the receptors is a human donor in good health.

This chain uses TRBV7-2 with TRBJ1-2, with 8 bases identical to TRBD1. The CDR3 spans 16 residues. Germline CDR1 and CDR2: SGHTA and FQGNSA. V shed 5 bases and J 9 bases; nucleotides not matched to a gene: 17. The CDR3 DNA is TGTGCCAGCAGCCCGCAGGGGGCGAGAGGCGGAGAGAGCTACACCTTC. It translates to CASSPQGARGGESYTF.

The rearrangement links TRBV2 to TRBJ2-3; 7 nucleotides line up with TRBD1. CDR1 is SNHLY and CDR2 is FYNNEI in the germline V gene. This CDR3 region has 14 residues. V was pared by 7 bases and J by 2 bases, with 6 bases of the junction left unmatched. The CDR3: CASTGTAYTDTQYF. CDR3 sequence (DNA): TGTGCCAGCACCGGGACAGCTTACACAGATACGCAGTATTTT.

This clone was found once. The chain employs TRBV4-2 and TRBJ1-2, with D unclear. This CDR3 region has 15 residues. V was cut by 5 bases and J by 4 bases, with 17 bases left in between. Germline values: CDR1 LGHNA, CDR2 YNFKEQ. The CDR3 region has the DNA TGTGCCAGCAGCTTAGCGTCCGTTCCCAGCTATGGCTACACCTTC. It specifies CASSLASVPSYGYTF.

The chain joins TRBV2 to TRBJ1-2; 9 nucleotides match TRBD1. Germline V gene data show CDR1 as SNHLY and CDR2 as FYNNEI. This CDR3 has 13 residues. Trimming at V came to 4 bases and at J to 8 bases, leaving 5 bases not matched to a gene. The CDR3 sequence is CASSAQGASGYTF. The CDR3 DNA follows: TGTGCCAGCAGTGCACAGGGGGCGAGCGGCTACACCTTC.

The V gene is TRBV6-1, the J gene TRBJ2-1; 11 bases fit TRBD2. This CDR3 spans 14 amino acids. V shed 6 bases and J 4 bases; nucleotides not matched to a gene: 2. Germline CDR1 and CDR2: MNHNS and SASEGT. CDR3: CASSLAGGYNEQFF. DNA for the CDR3: TGTGCCAGCAGCTTAGCGGGGGGGTACAATGAGCAGTTCTTC.

The genes are TRBV5-3 and TRBJ2-3, with TRBD1 matching over 7 bases. TRBV5-3 is known as an ORF, though its function is uncertain. V shed 3 bases and J 1 base; nucleotides not matched to a gene: 5. The CDR3 totals 15 residues. The CDR3 nucleotides read TGTGCCAGAAGCTATTCCGGGACAGGCACAGATACGCAGTATTTT. This translates into CARSYSGTGTDTQYF.

The J gene is TRBJ1-5, the V gene TRBV19, with 8 bases fitting TRBD1. This CDR3 region has 13 residues. Per the germline V gene, CDR1 is LNHDA and CDR2 is SQIVND (reference sequence). V dropped 8 bases and J dropped 5; count of bases not matched to a gene: 5. CDR3 coding DNA: TGTGCCAGTGACAGGGGCGGCGATCAGCCCCAGCATTTT. It translates to CASDRGGDQPQHF.

This chain uses TRBV7-2 with TRBJ2-1; tentatively, D is TRBD1 (5 bases). V was shortened by 0 bases and J by 6 bases, with 9 bases between the two germline ends. The germline V gene has CDR1 SGHTA and CDR2 FQGNSA. The CDR3 contains 14 residues. DNA for the CDR3: TGTGCCAGCAGCTTAGCAGGGGTTGGCAATGAGCAGTTCTTC. Its protein is CASSLAGVGNEQFF.

The chain combines TRBV10-3 with TRBJ1-2, with no clear D. Germline V lookup: CDR1 ENHRY, CDR2 SYGVKD. The germline V and J ends were trimmed by 6 bases and 2 bases, with 10 bases remaining between them. This CDR3 is built from 13 residues. The CDR3 region is CAIREGRNYGYTF. DNA of the CDR3: TGTGCCATCAGGGAGGGCAGAAACTATGGCTACACCTTC.

The rearrangement links TRBV19 to TRBJ2-3; 8 bases match TRBD2. Germline trimming cut 2 bases from V and 9 bases from J; bases unmatched to any gene: 7. The CDR3 length is 14 residues. Germline loops: CDR1 LNHDA, CDR2 SQIVND (reference sequence). The chain's CDR3 is CASSISGGRTTQYF. CDR3 bases: TGTGCCAGTAGTATAAGCGGGGGACGCACCACGCAGTATTTT.

CDR3: CASSLGTRGGETEAFF. The DNA of the CDR3 is TGTGCCAGCAGCTTAGGGACGAGGGGGGGCGAGACTGAAGCTTTCTTT. This chain joins TRBV5-4 and TRBJ1-1; D is perhaps TRBD1 (6 bases). The CDR3 sequence is 16 residues long. V lost 2 bases and J 5 bases, leaving 19 bases between the germline ends. The germline V gene has CDR1 SGHNT and CDR2 YYREEE (reference sequence).

The chain recombines TRBV7-2 with TRBJ2-5; 9 positions match TRBD2. The CDR3 is made up of 16 amino acids. The J segment lost 2 bases and the V segment lost 2 bases, leaving 6 bases of the junction unmatched. Germline CDR1 and CDR2: SGHTA and FQGNSA. The CDR3: CASSLLGAGGQETQYF. The DNA for the CDR3 is TGTGCCAGCAGCTTATTGGGCGCGGGGGGGCAAGAGACCCAGTACTTC. The variable domain in full, with the rest retrieved from reference TRBV7-2 and TRBJ2-5, is GAGVSQSPSNKVTEKGKDVELRCDPISGHTALYWYRQSLGQGLEFLIYFQGNSAPDKSGLPSDRFSAERTGGSVSTLTIQRTQQEDSAVYLCASSLLGAGGQETQYFGPGTRLLVL.

The chain has TRBV5-1 and TRBJ2-7, with 8 positions matching TRBD1. The ends lost 4 bases at V and 0 bases at J; junction bases unmatched: 9. The V gene's germline CDR1 is SGHRS and CDR2 YFSETQ. The CDR3 has 16 amino acids. The CDR3 loop reads CASSLGQGQSSYEQYF. The DNA for the CDR3 is TGCGCCAGCAGCCTAGGACAGGGCCAGAGCTCCTACGAGCAGTACTTC. The full variable domain, with the rest looked up from reference TRBV5-1 and TRBJ2-7, is KAGVTQTPRYLIKTRGQQVTLSCSPISGHRSVSWYQQTPGQGLQFLFEYFSETQRNKGNFPGRFSGRQFSNSRSEMNVSTLELGDSALYLCASSLGQGQSSYEQYFGPGTRLTVT.

A word on this clone: The germline gene is not matched at one end of the junction; a read error may be the cause. This chain uses TRBV5-4 with TRBJ1-1; D remains unclear. CDR1 and CDR2 from the germline V gene are SGHNT and YYREEE (reference sequence). The CDR3 extends over 13 amino acids. The CDR3 nucleotides read TGTGCCAGCAGCTTGAATACGGAGGGTGCTTTTAATTTT. Protein sequence: CASSLNTEGAFNF. The full variable domain, rest sourced from reference TRBV5-4 and TRBJ1-1, is ETGVTQSPTHLIKTRGQQVTLRCSSQSGHNTVSWYQQALGQGPQFIFQYYREEENGRGNFPPRFSGLQFPNYSSELNVNALELDDSALYLCASSLNTEGAFNFGQGTRLTVV.

The chain has TRBV10-3 and TRBJ1-3, with a tentative D call TRBD1 (6 bases). The V gene's germline CDR1 is ENHRY and CDR2 SYGVKD. CDR3 length: 14 amino acids. With 2 bases removed from V and 9 bases from J, the gap between germline ends came to 14 bases. This chain's CDR3 is CAISEPRGGATIYF. For the CDR3, the DNA is TGTGCCATCAGTGAGCCGAGAGGGGGGGCCACCATATATTTT.

In DNA, the CDR3 is TGCGCCAGCAGCCAGTTAGCGGGGGGGGGAAACATTCAGTACTTC. Its protein product is CASSQLAGGGNIQYF. V usage is TRBV4-3 and J usage is TRBJ2-4; 11 positions agree with TRBD2. Unmatched junction bases numbered 4, after V lost 3 bases and J lost 6 bases. The CDR3 spans 15 residues. Looked up from germline, CDR1 is LGHNA and CDR2 is YSLEER.